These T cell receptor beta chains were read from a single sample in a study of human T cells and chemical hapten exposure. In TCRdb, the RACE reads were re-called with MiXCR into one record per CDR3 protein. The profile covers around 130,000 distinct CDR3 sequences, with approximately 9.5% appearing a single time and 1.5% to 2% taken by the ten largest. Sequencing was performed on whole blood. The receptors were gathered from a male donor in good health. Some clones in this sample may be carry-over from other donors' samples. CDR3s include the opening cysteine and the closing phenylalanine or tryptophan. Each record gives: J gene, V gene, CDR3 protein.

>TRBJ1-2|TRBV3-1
CASSEAQGYTF
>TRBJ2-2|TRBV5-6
CASSPDGFNANTGELFF
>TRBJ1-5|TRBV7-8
CASSSGTGDMSNQPQHF
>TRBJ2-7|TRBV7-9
CCITTDYEQYF
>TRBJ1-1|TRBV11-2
CASSHRGPEAFF
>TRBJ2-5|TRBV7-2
CASSLNSPETQYF
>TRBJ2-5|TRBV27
CASSPQPTSGEKTQYF
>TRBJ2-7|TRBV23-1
CASSRDRVSSYEQYF
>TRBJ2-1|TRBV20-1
CSARDLGLAYNEQFF
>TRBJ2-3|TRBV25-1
CASSESEGSDTQYF
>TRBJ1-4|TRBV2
CASITGGEEKLFF
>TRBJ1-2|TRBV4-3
CASSPQGAGANYGYTF
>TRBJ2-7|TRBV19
CASSMTGEGTYEQYF
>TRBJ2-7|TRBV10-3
CAPAGDPDPCEQYF
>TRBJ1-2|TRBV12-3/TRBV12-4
CASSLPRKGPTYGYTF
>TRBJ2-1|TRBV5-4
CASSPGGETYNEQFF
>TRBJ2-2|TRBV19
CASSTTGIAGELFF
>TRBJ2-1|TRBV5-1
CASSPTGGGLSEQFF
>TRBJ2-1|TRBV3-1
CASSQGNGRNPNEQFF
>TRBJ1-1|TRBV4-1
CASSRGGQGAGDTEAFF
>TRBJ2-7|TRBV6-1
CASSPWLGGAGYEQYF
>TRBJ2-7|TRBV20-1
CSANSGSSYEQYF
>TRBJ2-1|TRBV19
CASTPEGTGSYNEQFF
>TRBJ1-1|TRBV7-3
CASSLRGGTEAFF
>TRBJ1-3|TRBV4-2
CTSSAGPGNTIYF
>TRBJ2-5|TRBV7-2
CASSPDGWYQETQYF
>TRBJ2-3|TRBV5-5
CASSLESGGTTDTQYF
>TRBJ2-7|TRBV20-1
CSARTSGGYEQYF
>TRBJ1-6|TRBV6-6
CASSRDNSPLHF
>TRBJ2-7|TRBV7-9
CASSSPTGIHEQYF
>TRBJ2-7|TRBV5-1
CASSRAGPYEQYF
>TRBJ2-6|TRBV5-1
CASSLLPTGANVLTF
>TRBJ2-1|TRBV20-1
CSATLTRLAGSRNEQFF
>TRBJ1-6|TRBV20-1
CSARDSVQSSYNSPLHF
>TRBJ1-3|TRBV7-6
CASSLDVDGQDSGNTIYF
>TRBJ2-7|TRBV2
CASSEKLAGVYEQYF
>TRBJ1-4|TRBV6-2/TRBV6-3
CASRAPQLREKLFF
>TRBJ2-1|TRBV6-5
CASSYGIVGNEQFF
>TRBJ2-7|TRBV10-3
CAISEGHDYEQYF
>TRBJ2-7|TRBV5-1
CASSSAASGRFNEQYF
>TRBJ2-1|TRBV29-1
CSVAPTPGTVKSNEQFF
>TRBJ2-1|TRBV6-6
CASSYSPTGTSGPNEQFF
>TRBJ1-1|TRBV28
CASIAGLLTEAFF
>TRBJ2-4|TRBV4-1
CASSHPGKGPKNIQYF
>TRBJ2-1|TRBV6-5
CASSYSVRQGAYDEQFF
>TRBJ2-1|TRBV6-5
CASRYLQGGHEQFF
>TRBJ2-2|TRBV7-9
CASSKTSNTGELFF
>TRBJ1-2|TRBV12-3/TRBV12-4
CASSLQPGRNGYTF
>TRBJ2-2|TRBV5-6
CASSFSIPGELFF
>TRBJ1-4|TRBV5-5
CASSSLTGAEKLFF